This is a list of T cell receptor beta chains from one sample in a study of T cells after yellow fever vaccination. MiXCR was run by TCRdb on the 5' RACE reads, yielding one entry per CDR3 protein. Seen here are approximately 510,000 distinct CDR3 sequences, 21% observed once, and the top ten hold 16%. Sequencing was performed on PBMCs, taken more than 20 days after the first yellow fever vaccination. The receptor set was obtained from a man between 18 and 29 years old who received the YFV17D yellow fever vaccine. CDR3s include the opening cysteine and the closing phenylalanine or tryptophan. D genes are given only for firm matches. Size is omitted from some rows. Given values are once, few, many or a class for expanded clones.

v_call: TRBV4-3
j_call: TRBJ2-3
d_call: .
clone_size: .
cdr3_aa: CASSQVIWTEGTDTQYF
cdr3_nt: TGCGCCAGCAGCCAGGTTATCTGGACCGAAGGTACAGATACGCAGTATTTT

v_call: TRBV7-2
j_call: TRBJ1-2
d_call: TRBD1
clone_size: .
cdr3_aa: CASSFTGVYGYTF
cdr3_nt: TGTGCCAGCAGCTTTACAGGGGTGTATGGCTACACCTTC

v_call: TRBV3-1
j_call: TRBJ2-7
d_call: .
clone_size: few
cdr3_aa: CASSSTEGSEQYF
cdr3_nt: TGTGCCAGCAGCTCCACCGAGGGGAGCGAGCAGTACTTC

v_call: TRBV5-1
j_call: TRBJ2-3
d_call: TRBD2
clone_size: .
cdr3_aa: CASSVGTSDTQYF
cdr3_nt: TGCGCCAGCAGCGTCGGGACTAGTGATACGCAGTATTTT

v_call: TRBV5-1
j_call: TRBJ2-7
d_call: .
clone_size: .
cdr3_aa: CASSLYGYEQYF
cdr3_nt: TGCGCCAGCAGCTTGTACGGCTACGAGCAGTACTTC

v_call: TRBV29-1
j_call: TRBJ1-2
d_call: .
clone_size: .
cdr3_aa: CSVEGGTGYTF
cdr3_nt: TGCAGCGTTGAAGGGGGAACGGGCTACACCTTC

v_call: TRBV5-1
j_call: TRBJ2-1
d_call: .
clone_size: .
cdr3_aa: CASSGEAGNEQFF
cdr3_nt: TGCGCCAGCAGCGGGGAGGCCGGCAATGAGCAGTTCTTC

v_call: TRBV12-3/TRBV12-4
j_call: TRBJ1-6
d_call: .
clone_size: few
cdr3_aa: CASSFLGGNSPLHF
cdr3_nt: TGTGCCAGCAGTTTCCTTGGAGGGAATTCACCCCTCCACTTT

v_call: TRBV3-1
j_call: TRBJ2-2
d_call: .
clone_size: .
cdr3_aa: CASSQDLPNTGELFF
cdr3_nt: TGTGCCAGCAGCCAAGATCTCCCCAACACCGGGGAGCTGTTTTTT

v_call: TRBV5-1
j_call: TRBJ1-2
d_call: TRBD1
clone_size: few
cdr3_aa: CASSLVSGGEANYGYTF
cdr3_nt: TGCGCCAGCAGCTTGGTGTCAGGGGGCGAAGCTAACTATGGCTACACCTTC

v_call: TRBV27
j_call: TRBJ2-6
d_call: .
clone_size: .
cdr3_aa: CASSPSRGYSGANVLTF
cdr3_nt: TGTGCCAGCAGTCCGAGCCGGGGCTACTCTGGGGCCAACGTCCTGACTTTC

v_call: TRBV7-9
j_call: TRBJ2-6
d_call: .
clone_size: .
cdr3_aa: CASSPLGEGSGANVLTF
cdr3_nt: TGTGCCAGCAGCCCACTGGGAGAGGGTTCTGGGGCCAACGTCCTGACTTTC

v_call: TRBV20-1
j_call: TRBJ2-3
d_call: .
clone_size: many
cdr3_aa: CSARDGRGADTDTQYF
cdr3_nt: TGCAGTGCTAGAGATGGACGCGGGGCCGACACAGATACGCAGTATTTT

v_call: TRBV5-1
j_call: TRBJ2-5
d_call: TRBD1
clone_size: few
cdr3_aa: CASSRGQGGSYQETQYF
cdr3_nt: TGCGCCAGCAGCCGGGGACAGGGGGGCTCTTACCAAGAGACCCAGTACTTC

v_call: TRBV7-9
j_call: TRBJ2-2
d_call: .
clone_size: .
cdr3_aa: CTSSLGLNTGELFF
cdr3_nt: TGTACCAGCAGCTTAGGACTGAACACCGGGGAGCTGTTTTTT

v_call: TRBV7-7
j_call: TRBJ1-1
d_call: TRBD1
clone_size: few
cdr3_aa: CASSSDREAEAFF
cdr3_nt: TGTGCCAGCAGCTCGGACAGGGAAGCTGAAGCTTTCTTT

v_call: TRBV10-3
j_call: TRBJ2-3
d_call: .
clone_size: once
cdr3_aa: CAIRPGWAGRSTDTQYF
cdr3_nt: TGTGCCATCAGACCCGGATGGGCAGGGCGTAGCACAGATACGCAGTATTTT

v_call: TRBV10-3
j_call: TRBJ1-2
d_call: .
clone_size: few
cdr3_aa: CAISESGTYGYTF
cdr3_nt: TGTGCCATCAGTGAGTCTGGAACCTATGGCTACACCTTC

v_call: TRBV27
j_call: TRBJ1-6
d_call: TRBD1
clone_size: few
cdr3_aa: CARVQGVGSPLHF
cdr3_nt: TGTGCCAGAGTACAGGGGGTAGGTTCACCCCTCCACTTT

v_call: TRBV5-1
j_call: TRBJ2-7
d_call: .
clone_size: few
cdr3_aa: CASSLAAGLREQYF
cdr3_nt: TGCGCCAGCAGCTTGGCCGCAGGTCTTAGAGAGCAGTACTTC

v_call: TRBV10-3
j_call: TRBJ1-5
d_call: .
clone_size: few
cdr3_aa: CAISESGGGSNQPQHF
cdr3_nt: TGTGCCATCAGTGAGTCAGGGGGTGGGAGCAATCAGCCCCAGCATTTT

v_call: TRBV6-5
j_call: TRBJ1-1
d_call: .
clone_size: few
cdr3_aa: CASMAGGTEAFF
cdr3_nt: TGTGCCAGCATGGCGGGGGGCACTGAAGCTTTCTTT

v_call: TRBV5-1
j_call: TRBJ2-7
d_call: .
clone_size: .
cdr3_aa: CASSATGEVGYEQYF
cdr3_nt: TGCGCCAGCAGCGCCACCGGGGAAGTAGGCTACGAGCAGTACTTC

v_call: TRBV11-2
j_call: TRBJ1-2
d_call: .
clone_size: .
cdr3_aa: CASSLGTPRGRDYGYTF
cdr3_nt: TGTGCCAGCAGCTTAGGAACCCCCCGGGGGCGCGACTATGGCTACACCTTC

v_call: TRBV5-4
j_call: TRBJ2-2
d_call: .
clone_size: .
cdr3_aa: CASSTSRGGELFF
cdr3_nt: TGTGCCAGCAGCACCAGCAGAGGCGGGGAGCTGTTTTTT

v_call: TRBV29-1
j_call: TRBJ1-1
d_call: TRBD1
clone_size: few
cdr3_aa: CSGGQGAREAFF
cdr3_nt: TGCAGCGGGGGACAGGGGGCGCGAGAAGCTTTCTTT

v_call: TRBV9
j_call: TRBJ2-5
d_call: .
clone_size: few
cdr3_aa: CASSVATRPLKQETQYF
cdr3_nt: TGTGCCAGCAGCGTAGCTACGAGGCCACTAAAGCAAGAGACCCAGTACTTC

v_call: TRBV18
j_call: TRBJ1-1
d_call: TRBD1
clone_size: few
cdr3_aa: CASSPNDRVVPEAFF
cdr3_nt: TGTGCCAGCTCACCCAATGACAGGGTGGTTCCTGAAGCTTTCTTT

v_call: TRBV20-1
j_call: TRBJ2-5
d_call: TRBD1
clone_size: .
cdr3_aa: CSARGSAGGSETQYF
cdr3_nt: TGCAGTGCTAGAGGGTCGGCAGGGGGATCAGAGACCCAGTACTTC

v_call: TRBV12-3/TRBV12-4
j_call: TRBJ2-7
d_call: .
clone_size: .
cdr3_aa: CASSFPSEEQYF
cdr3_nt: TGTGCCAGCAGTTTCCCGTCGGAGGAGCAGTACTTC

v_call: TRBV28
j_call: TRBJ2-3
d_call: TRBD2
clone_size: few
cdr3_aa: CASSSGTSSRRDTQYF
cdr3_nt: TGTGCCAGCAGTTCAGGGACTAGCAGTCGGCGAGATACGCAGTATTTT

v_call: TRBV7-2
j_call: TRBJ2-5
d_call: .
clone_size: few
cdr3_aa: CASSPTRLAETQYF
cdr3_nt: TGTGCCAGCAGCCCGACTAGATTAGCAGAGACCCAGTACTTC

v_call: TRBV20-1
j_call: TRBJ1-2
d_call: TRBD1
clone_size: few
cdr3_aa: CSARENRGLNYGYTF
cdr3_nt: TGCAGTGCTAGGGAGAACAGGGGGTTAAACTATGGCTACACCTTC

v_call: TRBV4-3
j_call: TRBJ2-1
d_call: TRBD1
clone_size: .
cdr3_aa: CASSQDRARGLYNEQFF
cdr3_nt: TGCGCCAGCAGCCAAGATCGGGCCAGGGGGCTATACAATGAGCAGTTCTTC

v_call: TRBV4-3
j_call: TRBJ2-1
d_call: TRBD1
clone_size: .
cdr3_aa: CASSQGSVVSTGDEQFF
cdr3_nt: TGCGCCAGCAGCCAGGGATCAGTTGTTTCCACAGGGGATGAGCAGTTCTTC

v_call: TRBV4-1
j_call: TRBJ1-2
d_call: TRBD1
clone_size: few
cdr3_aa: CASSSLQGDYGYTF
cdr3_nt: TGCGCCAGCAGCTCACTACAGGGGGACTATGGCTACACCTTC

v_call: TRBV7-2
j_call: TRBJ1-1
d_call: .
clone_size: .
cdr3_aa: CASSLTQDTEAFF
cdr3_nt: TGTGCCAGCAGCTTAACGCAGGACACTGAAGCTTTCTTT

v_call: TRBV12-3/TRBV12-4
j_call: TRBJ1-6
d_call: .
clone_size: few
cdr3_aa: CASSLTGSRGTLHF
cdr3_nt: TGTGCCAGCAGTCTAACCGGGTCGCGGGGGACCCTCCACTTT

v_call: TRBV29-1
j_call: TRBJ1-1
d_call: .
clone_size: .
cdr3_aa: CSVSAGWGMNTEAFF
cdr3_nt: TGCAGCGTAAGCGCTGGGTGGGGGATGAACACTGAAGCTTTCTTT

v_call: TRBV20-1
j_call: TRBJ1-1
d_call: .
clone_size: .
cdr3_aa: CSAPGGGSAEAFF
cdr3_nt: TGCAGTGCTCCGGGGGGGGGTTCGGCTGAAGCTTTCTTT

v_call: TRBV7-9
j_call: TRBJ2-7
d_call: .
clone_size: few
cdr3_aa: CASSDIGKGHEQYF
cdr3_nt: TGTGCCAGCAGCGATATCGGTAAGGGCCACGAGCAGTACTTC

v_call: TRBV7-7
j_call: TRBJ2-5
d_call: TRBD2
clone_size: .
cdr3_aa: CASSQGSGNQETQYF
cdr3_nt: TGTGCTAGCAGCCAAGGCAGCGGGAACCAAGAGACCCAGTACTTC

v_call: TRBV5-5
j_call: TRBJ2-6
d_call: .
clone_size: .
cdr3_aa: CASSLNPAGANVLTF
cdr3_nt: TGTGCCAGCAGCTTGAACCCCGCGGGGGCCAACGTCCTGACTTTC

v_call: TRBV12-3/TRBV12-4
j_call: TRBJ2-1
d_call: .
clone_size: .
cdr3_aa: CASSLPGTGNEQFF
cdr3_nt: TGTGCCAGCAGCCTTCCCGGGACGGGAAATGAGCAGTTCTTC

v_call: TRBV6-2/TRBV6-3
j_call: TRBJ2-5
d_call: TRBD2
clone_size: .
cdr3_aa: CASRQLSTSGGKVTQYF
cdr3_nt: TGTGCCAGCAGACAACTTTCGACTAGCGGGGGGAAGGTGACCCAGTACTTC

v_call: TRBV9
j_call: TRBJ2-1
d_call: .
clone_size: .
cdr3_aa: CASSRYGSYNEQFF
cdr3_nt: TGTGCCAGCAGTCGGTACGGCTCCTACAATGAGCAGTTCTTC

v_call: TRBV12-3/TRBV12-4
j_call: TRBJ1-6
d_call: .
clone_size: .
cdr3_aa: CASSLAQVPLHF
cdr3_nt: TGTGCCAGCAGTTTGGCACAGGTTCCCCTCCACTTT

v_call: TRBV2
j_call: TRBJ1-4
d_call: TRBD1
clone_size: .
cdr3_aa: CASSRDRDAEKLFF
cdr3_nt: TGTGCCAGCTCCCGTGACAGGGACGCAGAAAAACTGTTTTTT